Sequencing of this TCR beta chain was carried out in a study of shared clonotypes between healthy human individuals. Overall study: Three plates each covered CD4 naive and memory; CD8 naive two, CD8 memory one. Study outcomes and limitations: A few donors shared 4.5% to 6.5% of their naive CD4 clonotypes.

Comments on this clone: Its target is unknown.

Terminally differentiated effector memory CD45RA+ cells were excluded from the naive CD8 cells, which were CD45RO-negative and positively selected for CCR7. Germline V CDR1 and CDR2: LNHNV, YYDKDF (reference sequence). This CDR3 has 15 residues. Trimming pared 0 bases from V and 5 bases from J, leaving 10 bases between. Assay used: immunoSEQ multiplex PCR; TCRdb lists only in-frame clones, some missing. Here the sample spans about 2.1 million clones, about 92% being singletons. The chain uses TRBV15 and TRBJ2-2; D gene ambiguous. The clonotype comes from a young man in good health. Some clones in this sample may be carry-over from other donors' samples. Sequencing input: naive CD8+ T cells from PBMCs. The DNA for the CDR3 is TGTGCCACCAGCAGAGAGGAACACATTACCGGGGAGCTGTTTTTT. Residues: CATSREEHITGELFF.